The count of the clone carrying this T cell receptor beta chain is one. The sample contains more than one DNA sequence encoding this CDR3. Original handling: Reference gene primer amplification in the assay estimated nucleated cell counts. Clones were sequenced by immunoSEQ multiplex PCR, and TCRdb holds only the in-frame ones, with some missing. V, J and clone size derive from that table, while D and trimming were established from the DNA sequence. The sample shows fewer than 200,000 clones, 87% of them seen only once. This CDR3 comprises 13 residues. The J segment lost 4 bases and the V segment lost 7 bases, leaving 4 bases of the junction unmatched. Germline V gives CDR1 SGHRS, CDR2 YFSETQ. The data were obtained in a study of blood T cell repertoires in COVID-19. Study overall: COVID-19 samples collected from the United States, Italy and Spain covered acute and convalescent phases. PBMCs, B-cell-depleted T cells, or T cells provided the cDNA or gDNA that made up the material.

The TCR comes from a man aged 60 to 75 with active or convalescent COVID-19. The sample comprised peripheral blood. The chain links TRBV5-1 to TRBJ2-5; TRBD1 aligns across 10 bases. CDR3 in amino acids: CASRRTGGETQYF. CDR3 bases: TGCGCCAGCCGAAGGACAGGGGGAGAGACCCAGTACTTC.